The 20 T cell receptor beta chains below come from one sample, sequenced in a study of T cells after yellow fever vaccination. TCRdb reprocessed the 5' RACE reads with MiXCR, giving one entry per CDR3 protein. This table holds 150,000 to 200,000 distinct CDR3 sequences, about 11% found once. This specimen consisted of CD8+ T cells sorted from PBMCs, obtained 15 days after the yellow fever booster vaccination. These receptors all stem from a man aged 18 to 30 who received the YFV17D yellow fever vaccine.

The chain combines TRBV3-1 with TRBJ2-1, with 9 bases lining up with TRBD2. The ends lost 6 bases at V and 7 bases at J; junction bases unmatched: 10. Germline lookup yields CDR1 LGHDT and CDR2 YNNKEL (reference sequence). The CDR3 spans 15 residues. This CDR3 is CASRLTSGPLNEQFF. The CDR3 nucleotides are TGTGCCAGCAGACTGACTAGCGGACCTTTAAATGAGCAGTTCTTC.

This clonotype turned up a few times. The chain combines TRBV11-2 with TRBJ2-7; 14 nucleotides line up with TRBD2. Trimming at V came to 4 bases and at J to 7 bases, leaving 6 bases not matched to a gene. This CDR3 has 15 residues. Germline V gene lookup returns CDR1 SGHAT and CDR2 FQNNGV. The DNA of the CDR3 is TGTGCCAGCAGCTCCACGACTAGCGGGGGGGCTGAGCAGTACTTC. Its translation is CASSSTTSGGAEQYF.

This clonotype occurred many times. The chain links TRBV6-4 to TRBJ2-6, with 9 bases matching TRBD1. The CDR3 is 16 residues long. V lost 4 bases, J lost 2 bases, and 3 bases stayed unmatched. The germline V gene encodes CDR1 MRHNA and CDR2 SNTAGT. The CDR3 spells CASSVTGGAGANVLTF. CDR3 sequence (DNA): TGTGCCAGCAGTGTGACAGGGGGAGCTGGGGCCAACGTCCTGACTTTC.

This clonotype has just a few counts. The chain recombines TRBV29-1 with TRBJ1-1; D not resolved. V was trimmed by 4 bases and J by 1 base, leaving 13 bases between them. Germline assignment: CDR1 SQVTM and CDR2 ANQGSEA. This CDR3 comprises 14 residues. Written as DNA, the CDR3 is TGCAGCGTTGCCGGAAAGGGAGGGAACACTGAAGCTTTCTTT. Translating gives CSVAGKGGNTEAFF. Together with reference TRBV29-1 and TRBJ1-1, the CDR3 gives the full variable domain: SAVISQKPSRDICQRGTSLTIQCQVDSQVTMMFWYRQQPGQSLTLIATANQGSEATYESGFVIDKFPISRPNLTFSTLTVSNMSPEDSSIYLCSVAGKGGNTEAFFGQGTRLTVV.

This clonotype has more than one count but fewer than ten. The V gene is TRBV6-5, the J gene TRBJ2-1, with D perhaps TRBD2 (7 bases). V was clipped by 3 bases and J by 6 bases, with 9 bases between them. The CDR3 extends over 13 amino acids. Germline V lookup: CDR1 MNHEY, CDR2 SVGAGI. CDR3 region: CASSYGGANEQFF. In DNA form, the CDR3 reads TGTGCCAGCAGTTATGGGGGGGCCAATGAGCAGTTCTTC.

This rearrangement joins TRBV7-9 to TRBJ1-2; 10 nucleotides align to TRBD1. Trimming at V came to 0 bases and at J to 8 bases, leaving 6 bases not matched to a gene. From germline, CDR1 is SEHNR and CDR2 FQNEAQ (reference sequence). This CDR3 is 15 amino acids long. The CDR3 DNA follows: TGTGCCAGCAGCTTAGCCTGGACAGGGGGTATCGGCTACACCTTC. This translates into CASSLAWTGGIGYTF.

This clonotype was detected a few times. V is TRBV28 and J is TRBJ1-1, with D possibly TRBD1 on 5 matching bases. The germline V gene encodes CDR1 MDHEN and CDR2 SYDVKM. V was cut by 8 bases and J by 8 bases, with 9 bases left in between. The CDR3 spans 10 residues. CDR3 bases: TGTGCCAGCGGCGGGGCAGAAGCTTTCTTT. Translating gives CASGGAEAFF. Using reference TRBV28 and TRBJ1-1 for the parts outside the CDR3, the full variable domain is DVKVTQSSRYLVKRTGEKVFLECVQDMDHENMFWYRQDPGLGLRLIYFSYDVKMKEKGDIPEGYSVSREKKERFSLILESASTNQTSMYLCASGGAEAFFGQGTRLTVV.

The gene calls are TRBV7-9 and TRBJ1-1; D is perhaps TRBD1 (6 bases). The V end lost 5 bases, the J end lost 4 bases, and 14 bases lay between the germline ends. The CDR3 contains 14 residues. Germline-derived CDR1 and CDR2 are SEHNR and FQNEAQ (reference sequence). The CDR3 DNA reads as TGTGCCAGCAGCGGCAGGGGATTACTCACTGAAGCTTTCTTT. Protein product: CASSGRGLLTEAFF.

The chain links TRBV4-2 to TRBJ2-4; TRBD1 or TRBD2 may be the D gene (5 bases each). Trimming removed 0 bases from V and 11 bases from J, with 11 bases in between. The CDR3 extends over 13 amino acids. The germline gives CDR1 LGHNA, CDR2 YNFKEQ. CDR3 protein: CASSQDSGPVQYF. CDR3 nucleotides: TGTGCCAGCAGCCAAGATTCGGGGCCCGTTCAGTACTTC.

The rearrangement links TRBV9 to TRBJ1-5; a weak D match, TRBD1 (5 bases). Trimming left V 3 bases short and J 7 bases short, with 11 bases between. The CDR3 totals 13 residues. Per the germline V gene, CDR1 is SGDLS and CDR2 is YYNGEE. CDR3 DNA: TGTGCCAGCAGCGAATCTGGGGCCCAGCCCCAGCATTTT. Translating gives CASSESGAQPQHF.

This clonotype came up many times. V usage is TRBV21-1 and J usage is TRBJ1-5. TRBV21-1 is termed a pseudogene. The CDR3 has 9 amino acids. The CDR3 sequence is CALRQPQHF. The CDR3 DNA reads TGTGCCTTGCGTCAGCCCCAGCATTTT.

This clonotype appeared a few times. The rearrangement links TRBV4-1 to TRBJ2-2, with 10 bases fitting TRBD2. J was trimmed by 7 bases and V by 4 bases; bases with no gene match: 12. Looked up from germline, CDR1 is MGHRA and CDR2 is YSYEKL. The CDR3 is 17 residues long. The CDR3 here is CASSLLGQRGGGGELFF. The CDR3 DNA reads TGCGCCAGCAGCCTCCTGGGGCAGCGGGGGGGCGGCGGGGAGCTGTTTTTT.

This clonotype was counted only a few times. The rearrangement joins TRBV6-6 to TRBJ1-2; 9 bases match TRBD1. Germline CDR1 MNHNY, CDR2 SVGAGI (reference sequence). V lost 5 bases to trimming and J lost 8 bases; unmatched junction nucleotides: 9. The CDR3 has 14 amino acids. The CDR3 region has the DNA TGTGCCAGCAGTAAGAACAGGGGGCATCTGGGCTACACCTTC. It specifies CASSKNRGHLGYTF.

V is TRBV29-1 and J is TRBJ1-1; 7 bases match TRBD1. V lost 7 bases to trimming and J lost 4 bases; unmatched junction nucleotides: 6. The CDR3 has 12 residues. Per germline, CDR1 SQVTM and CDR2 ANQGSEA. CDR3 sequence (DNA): TGCAGCGCCACAGGGGTCGTCACTGAAGCTTTCTTT. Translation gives CSATGVVTEAFF. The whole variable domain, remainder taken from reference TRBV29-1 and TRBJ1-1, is SAVISQKPSRDICQRGTSLTIQCQVDSQVTMMFWYRQQPGQSLTLIATANQGSEATYESGFVIDKFPISRPNLTFSTLTVSNMSPEDSSIYLCSATGVVTEAFFGQGTRLTVV.

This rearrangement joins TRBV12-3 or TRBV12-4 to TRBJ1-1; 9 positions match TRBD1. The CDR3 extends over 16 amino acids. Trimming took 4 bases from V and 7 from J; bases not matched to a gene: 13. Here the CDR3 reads CASSYRDRALGNEAFF. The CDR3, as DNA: TGTGCCAGCAGTTACCGGGACAGGGCCCTCGGTAATGAAGCTTTCTTT.

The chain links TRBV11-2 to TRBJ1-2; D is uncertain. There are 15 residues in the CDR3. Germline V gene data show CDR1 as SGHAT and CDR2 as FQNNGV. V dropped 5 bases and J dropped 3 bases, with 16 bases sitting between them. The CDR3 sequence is CASSPMAATDYGYTF. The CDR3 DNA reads TGTGCCAGCAGCCCAATGGCCGCAACGGACTATGGCTACACCTTC.

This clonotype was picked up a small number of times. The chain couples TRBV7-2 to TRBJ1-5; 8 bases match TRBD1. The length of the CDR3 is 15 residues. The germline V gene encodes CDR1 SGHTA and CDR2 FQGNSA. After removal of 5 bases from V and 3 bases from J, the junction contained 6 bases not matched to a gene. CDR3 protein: CASSTSTGANQPQHF. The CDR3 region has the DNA TGTGCCAGCAGCACCTCGACAGGGGCCAATCAGCCCCAGCATTTT.

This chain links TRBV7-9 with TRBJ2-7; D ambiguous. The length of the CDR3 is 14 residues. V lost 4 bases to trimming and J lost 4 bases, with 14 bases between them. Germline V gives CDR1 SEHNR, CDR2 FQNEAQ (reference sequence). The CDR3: CASSSEADAYEQYV. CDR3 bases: TGTGCCAGCAGCTCAGAGGCAGATGCGTACGAGCAGTACGTC.

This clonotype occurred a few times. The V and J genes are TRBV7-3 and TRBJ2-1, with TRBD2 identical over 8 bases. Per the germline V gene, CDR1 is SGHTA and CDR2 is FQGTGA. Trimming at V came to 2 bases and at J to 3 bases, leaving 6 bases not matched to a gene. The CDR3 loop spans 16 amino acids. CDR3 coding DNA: TGTGCCAGCAGCTTAGGACTAGCTGGGTACTACAATGAGCAGTTCTTC. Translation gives CASSLGLAGYYNEQFF.

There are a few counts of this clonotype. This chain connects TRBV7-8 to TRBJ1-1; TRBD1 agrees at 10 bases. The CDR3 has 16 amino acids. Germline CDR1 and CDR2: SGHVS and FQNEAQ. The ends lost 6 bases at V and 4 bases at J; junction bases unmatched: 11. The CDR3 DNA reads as TGTGCCAGCAGTTCCTGGACAGGGGGTTCTAGCACTGAAGCTTTCTTT. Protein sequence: CASSSWTGGSSTEAFF.